This T cell receptor beta chain was sequenced in a study of OX40 agonist ivuxolimab in advanced cancers. Study-wide context: Of mixed ages from about 20 to 80 and averaging 60 years, the group was approximately 84% male. Study results and limitations: The study observed clonal expansion of CD4+ and CD8+ blood T cells by week 6 at 0.1 to 3.0 mg/kg.

The CDR3 has 14 residues. V was clipped by 3 bases and J by 5 bases, with 11 bases between them. Looked up from germline, CDR1 is SGDLS and CDR2 is YYNGEE. The assay was immunoSEQ multiplex PCR, and TCRdb's table has in-frame clones only and misses some. The table shows 80,000 to 95,000 clones, with 91% occurring only once. Baseline, cycle 4 day 1, and cycle 7 day 1 were the blood sampling points. Regarding this clone: Its target is not known.

This receptor was obtained from an adult with an advanced solid tumor such as melanoma, head and neck, liver or kidney cancer. This chain uses TRBV9 with TRBJ2-2; weak D call: TRBD2 (6 bases). The material was CD4+ or CD8+ T cells sorted from blood, obtained in a trial of the OX40 agonist ivuxolimab. CDR3 nucleotide sequence: TGTGCCAGCAGCGGCGGGGCGAGTACCGGGGAGCTGTTTTTT. Translating gives CASSGGASTGELFF.